The source of this TCR beta chain is a study of T cell responses to AZD1222 COVID-19 vaccine. The study's findings and limits: Donors were largely white British and mainly female; clonal diversity was possibly underestimated.

Points on this clone: Its antigen is not known.

Libraries were prepared by immunoSEQ multiplex PCR; TCRdb keeps only in-frame clonotypes and omits some of them. The table has under 200,000 clones, approximately 90% seen once; the top ten hold 3.6%. The CDR3 is made up of 14 amino acids. Germline loops: CDR1 SGHAT, CDR2 FQNNGV. Trimming took off 4 bases at V and 4 bases at J, with 13 bases between the two ends. The V gene is TRBV11-2, the J gene TRBJ1-1; D is possibly TRBD1 (6 bases). The receptor was derived from an adult who received the MenACWY meningococcal vaccine as a control. Specimen: peripheral blood, collected 28 days after the second dose of the MenACWY control vaccine. CDR3 protein: CASSYTGGATEAFF. DNA of the CDR3: TGTGCCAGCAGCTACACGGGGGGGGCCACTGAAGCTTTCTTT.